These 18 T cell receptor beta chains share one sample of origin, sequenced in a study of glioma-infiltrating T cells after dendritic cell vaccination. TCRdb's table, derived via immunoSEQ multiplex PCR, lists solely in-frame clones and lacks some. The table lists 85,000 to 95,000 clones, approximately 84% of them singletons. Sequences were derived from blood, sampled before dendritic cell vaccination. These receptors were obtained from a human donor with glioblastoma.

The chain uses TRBV9 and TRBJ1-2; D call uncertain. The germline CDR1 and CDR2 sequences are SGDLS and YYNGEE. The length of the CDR3 is 16 residues. V lost 0 bases and J lost 8, with 20 bases in between. The CDR3 sequence: CASSVAVLGSSGGYTF. The DNA of the CDR3 is TGTGCCAGCAGCGTAGCCGTCTTAGGAAGTTCAGGAGGCTACACCTTC. The complete variable domain, with remaining parts taken from reference TRBV9 and TRBJ1-2, reads DSGVTQTPKHLITATGQRVTLRCSPRSGDLSVYWYQQSLDQGLQFLIQYYNGEERAKGNILERFSAQQFPDLHSELNLSSLELGDSALYFCASSVAVLGSSGGYTFGSGTRLTVV.

V and J are TRBV2 and TRBJ2-1; D call uncertain. The ends were cut back, 5 bases at V and 4 bases at J, with 3 bases in the middle. The V gene's germline CDR1 is SNHLY and CDR2 FYNNEI. This CDR3 spans 11 amino acids. CDR3 loop: CASSPYNEQFF. CDR3 nucleotides: TGTGCCAGCAGTCCTTACAATGAGCAGTTCTTC.

The chain is built from TRBV5-1 and TRBJ2-7; 8 positions agree with TRBD2. The trim removed 4 bases at V and 0 bases at J, leaving 6 bases unmatched. The CDR3 has 15 residues. Germline V gene sequence: CDR1 SGHRS, CDR2 YFSETQ. The CDR3 DNA reads as TGCGCCAGCAGCGGAGGGACTAGTCCCTCCTACGAGCAGTACTTC. Amino acids: CASSGGTSPSYEQYF.

V and J are TRBV29-1 and TRBJ2-5, with D possibly matching TRBD1 (6 bases). Trimming pared 2 bases from V and 5 bases from J, leaving 12 bases between. Germline-derived CDR1 and CDR2 are SQVTM and ANQGSEA. The CDR3 runs 13 residues. The CDR3 DNA sequence: TGCAGCGTTGAAACAGGGATACGGGAGACCCAGTACTTC. Residues: CSVETGIRETQYF.

The J gene is TRBJ1-2, the V gene TRBV25-1, with a possible D match to TRBD1 (5 bases). The CDR3 length is 15 residues. V was pared by 2 bases and J by 4 bases, with 14 bases between. The germline gives CDR1 MGHDK, CDR2 SYGVNS. CDR3 bases: TGTGCCAGCAGTGAAAGGCGGGGACTTGTCTATGGCTACACCTTC. Translating it yields CASSERRGLVYGYTF.

This chain links TRBV4-3 with TRBJ2-2; 7 bases fit TRBD2. Germline values: CDR1 LGHNA, CDR2 YSLEER. The CDR3 totals 16 residues. V lost 6 bases, J lost 7 bases, and 14 bases stayed unmatched. CDR3 region: CASRRSVGGEIGELFF. In nucleotides, the CDR3 is TGCGCCAGCAGAAGGTCGGTTGGGGGGGAAATCGGGGAGCTGTTTTTT.

The genes are TRBV19 and TRBJ1-2, with TRBD1 identical over 9 bases. Trimming removed 5 bases from V and 7 bases from J; junction bases left unmatched: 11. CDR3 length equals 15 residues. The germline CDR1 and CDR2 sequences are LNHDA and SQIVND (reference sequence). The CDR3 loop is CASSLGSTGGVGYTF. In DNA, the CDR3 is TGTGCCAGTAGTTTGGGGTCGACAGGGGGAGTTGGCTACACCTTC.

The chain links TRBV19 to TRBJ1-1; TRBD1 aligns across 7 bases. J gave up 2 bases and V 6 bases, and 9 bases lay outside the gene matches. The CDR3 consists of 15 residues. Germline CDR1 and CDR2: LNHDA and SQIVND (reference sequence). The CDR3 sequence: CASSMDRTFNTEAFF. The CDR3 bases are TGTGCCAGTAGCATGGACAGGACTTTCAACACTGAAGCTTTCTTT.

The chain combines TRBV2 with TRBJ2-5, with a tentative D call TRBD2 (5 bases). The J call is uncertain, as TRBJ2-7 better fits the DNA end. Per germline, CDR1 SNHLY and CDR2 FYNNEI. This CDR3 contains 12 residues. CDR3 in amino acids: CASSLTSYEQYF. In nucleotides, the CDR3 is TGTGCCAGCAGCCTAACTAGCTACGAGCAGTACTTC.

The rearrangement uses TRBV5-4 and TRBJ1-2; unclear D gene. The V gene lost 0 bases and the J gene lost 8 bases, with 20 bases spanning the gap. This CDR3 is 16 amino acids long. Germline lookup yields CDR1 SGHNT and CDR2 YYREEE (reference sequence). This chain's CDR3 is CASSLGLETLSGGYTF. The CDR3 DNA sequence: TGTGCCAGCAGCTTGGGTTTGGAAACCTTATCCGGGGGCTACACCTTC.

The V and J genes are TRBV28 and TRBJ1-1, with TRBD1 matching 8 bases. Germline CDR1 MDHEN, CDR2 SYDVKM. V dropped 6 bases and J dropped 0; count of bases not matched to a gene: 9. This CDR3 is built from 16 residues. This CDR3 reads CASRLGTGSMNTEAFF. The CDR3 DNA sequence: TGTGCCAGCAGGTTAGGGACAGGCTCCATGAACACTGAAGCTTTCTTT.

This clone was counted once. The rearrangement links TRBV19 to TRBJ2-4, with 8 bases matching TRBD1. The CDR3 consists of 15 residues. Germline lookup yields CDR1 LNHDA and CDR2 SQIVND (reference sequence). With 5 bases clipped from V and 6 bases from J, the junction kept 9 bases outside the gene matches. CDR3 sequence reads: CASSLGAGGGNIQYF. The CDR3 bases are TGTGCCAGTAGTCTTGGGGCAGGGGGCGGAAACATTCAGTACTTC. Drawing the rest from reference TRBV19 and TRBJ2-4, the complete variable domain is DGGITQSPKYLFRKEGQNVTLSCEQNLNHDAMYWYRQDPGQGLRLIYYSQIVNDFQKGDIAEGYSVSREKKESFPLTVTSAQKNPTAFYLCASSLGAGGGNIQYFGAGTRLSVL.

The rearrangement links TRBV7-9 to TRBJ1-2, with 7 bases aligning to TRBD1. Germline V gene sequence: CDR1 SEHNR, CDR2 FQNEAQ (reference sequence). CDR3 length equals 17 residues. Trimming removed 1 base from V and 6 bases from J; junction bases left unmatched: 14. The chain's CDR3 is CASSLEMLQGSEDGYTF. CDR3 coding DNA: TGTGCCAGCAGCTTAGAAATGTTACAGGGGAGTGAGGATGGCTACACCTTC.

V usage is TRBV27 and J usage is TRBJ1-5, with D tentatively TRBD1 (5 bases). Germline values: CDR1 MNHEY, CDR2 SMNVEV (reference sequence). V shed 6 bases and J shed 0 bases, with 12 bases lying between them. The length of the CDR3 is 15 residues. CDR3 amino acids: CASSVQAYSNQPQHF. The CDR3 DNA follows: TGTGCCAGCAGCGTACAGGCGTATAGCAATCAGCCCCAGCATTTT.

V usage is TRBV6-6 and J usage is TRBJ2-6; tentatively, D is TRBD2 (5 bases). CDR3 length: 13 amino acids. Germline assignment: CDR1 MNHNY and CDR2 SVGAGI (reference sequence). V lost 9 bases to trimming and J lost 0 bases, with 6 bases between them. CDR3 residues: CASRGSGANVLTF. The DNA of the CDR3 is TGTGCCAGTCGGGGCTCTGGGGCCAACGTCCTGACTTTC.

The chain employs TRBV15 and TRBJ2-1, with TRBD2 identical over 12 bases. The germline V gene encodes CDR1 LNHNV and CDR2 YYDKDF (reference sequence). The CDR3 is 15 amino acids. Germline trimming cut 5 bases from V and 4 bases from J; bases unmatched to any gene: 3. The CDR3: CATSPGLAGYNEQFF. The CDR3 nucleotides read TGTGCCACCAGCCCCGGACTAGCGGGATACAATGAGCAGTTCTTC.

V is TRBV6-5 and J is TRBJ1-5; TRBD1 is a possible D gene (5 bases). The V gene's germline CDR1 is MNHEY and CDR2 SVGAGI. This CDR3 comprises 14 residues. V lost 5 bases and J 2 bases, leaving 10 bases between the germline ends. The CDR3 reads CASSRGGGNQPQHF. The CDR3 DNA reads TGTGCCAGCAGTCGGGGGGGAGGCAATCAGCCCCAGCATTTT.

The rearrangement links TRBV25-1 to TRBJ1-6; D is unresolved. Per the germline V gene, CDR1 is MGHDK and CDR2 is SYGVNS. The CDR3 totals 15 residues. V was pared by 1 base and J by 5 bases, with 9 bases between. The CDR3 bases are TGTGCCAGCAGTGAATCTGGGCCTAATAATTCACCCCTCCACTTT. It encodes CASSESGPNNSPLHF.